Below, 26 T cell receptor beta chains from the same sample are listed, as sequenced in a study of early T cells in non-severe SARS-CoV-2 infection. TCRdb passed the 5' RACE reads through MiXCR, listing each CDR3 protein once. The table lists fewer than 60,000 distinct CDR3 sequences, more than 9.5% of them singletons. The sample was whole blood. These receptor sequences come from an adult who was a healthcare worker with PCR-confirmed SARS-CoV-2 infection or an uninfected control (not recorded which).

V usage is TRBV28 and J usage is TRBJ1-4; D unresolved. Germline V gene lookup returns CDR1 MDHEN and CDR2 SYDVKM. Trimming stripped 5 bases from V and 8 bases from J, with 3 bases between. This CDR3 contains 10 residues. The CDR3 DNA follows: TGTGCCAGCAGTCGCGAAAAACTGTTTTTT. Translation gives CASSREKLFF.

This clonotype was observed many times. The chain joins TRBV6-1 to TRBJ1-2; D call uncertain. The CDR3 is 14 residues long. The ends were cut back, 6 bases at V and 0 bases at J, with 11 bases in the middle. The germline gives CDR1 MNHNS, CDR2 SASEGT. The CDR3 nucleotides read TGTGCCAGCAGGAGGGCAGGAGCTAACTATGGCTACACCTTC. It codes for CASRRAGANYGYTF.

The table lists this clonotype with many counts. This rearrangement joins TRBV14 to TRBJ2-4; 7 bases align to TRBD2. This CDR3 has 16 amino acids. Germline assignment: CDR1 SGHDN and CDR2 FVKESK. V dropped 4 bases and J dropped 6; count of bases not matched to a gene: 12. In DNA, the CDR3 is TGTGCCAGCAGCCCGGAGCAGGGAGGGGCAGGAAACATTCAGTACTTC. Translating gives CASSPEQGGAGNIQYF.

This clonotype was recorded many times. The chain combines TRBV5-1 with TRBJ1-1, with 8 bases aligning to TRBD1. With V trimmed by 4 bases and J by 5 bases, 25 bases remained unmatched. Germline assignment: CDR1 SGHRS and CDR2 YFSETQ. This CDR3 is built from 20 residues. CDR3 coding DNA: TGCGCCAGCAGCCCCATCGTCCCGGGACAGGTTACGGCACGCGGGACTGAAGCTTTCTTT. Translation gives CASSPIVPGQVTARGTEAFF.

The chain recombines TRBV6-2 or TRBV6-3 with TRBJ1-1, with D hard to call. Germline lookup yields CDR1 MNHEY and CDR2 SVGEGT. Trimming left V 6 bases short and J 5 bases short, with 10 bases between. The CDR3 is made up of 12 amino acids. The CDR3 DNA sequence: TGTGCCAGCAGCTCCAGTCGGACTGAAGCTTTCTTT. This translates into CASSSSRTEAFF.

The chain combines TRBV5-1 with TRBJ2-7; the D gene is possibly TRBD1 (6 bases). The CDR3 extends over 15 amino acids. The germline V and J ends were trimmed by 4 bases and 4 bases, with 18 bases remaining between them. Germline CDR1 SGHRS, CDR2 YFSETQ. The CDR3 reads CASSPESLDRYEQYF. The CDR3 DNA sequence: TGCGCCAGCAGCCCTGAATCCCTGGACAGATACGAGCAGTACTTC.

This clonotype was detected a few times. The V and J genes are TRBV12-3 or TRBV12-4 and TRBJ1-2, with 8 bases identical to TRBD1. V lost 8 bases and J lost 6; bases outside the gene matches: 8. This CDR3 spans 13 amino acids. CDR3 protein: CASLQGQGHGYTF. Here the CDR3 DNA reads TGTGCCAGCTTACAAGGACAGGGTCATGGCTACACCTTC.

This clonotype was seen only a few times. This chain uses TRBV24-1 with TRBJ2-2; 10 positions match TRBD2. The germline V gene encodes CDR1 KGHDR and CDR2 SFDVKD. V shed 3 bases, J shed 3 bases, and the junction held 3 bases outside the gene matches. The CDR3 loop spans 16 amino acids. The CDR3 protein is CATSDLAGADTGELFF. In DNA, the CDR3 is TGTGCCACCAGTGATCTAGCGGGGGCGGACACCGGGGAGCTGTTTTTT.

This chain uses TRBV29-1 with TRBJ1-2; 7 bases are a match to TRBD1. Germline CDR1 and CDR2: SQVTM and ANQGSEA. The J segment lost 5 bases and the V segment lost 5 bases, leaving 2 bases of the junction unmatched. This CDR3 comprises 11 residues. The CDR3 DNA follows: TGCAGCGTTCGACAGGGTTATGGCTACACCTTC. Its translation is CSVRQGYGYTF. Full variable domain (missing parts from reference TRBV29-1 and TRBJ1-2): SAVISQKPSRDICQRGTSLTIQCQVDSQVTMMFWYRQQPGQSLTLIATANQGSEATYESGFVIDKFPISRPNLTFSTLTVSNMSPEDSSIYLCSVRQGYGYTFGSGTRLTVV.

CDR3 nucleotide sequence: TGTGCCAGCAGCTTGACAACGGGTTCACCCCTCCACTTT. It encodes CASSLTTGSPLHF. The gene calls are TRBV7-2 and TRBJ1-6; D uncertain. Germline V gives CDR1 SGHTA, CDR2 FQGNSA. V lost 3 bases, J lost 9 bases, and 9 bases lay in between. This CDR3 contains 13 residues.

This clonotype came up many times. The chain couples TRBV7-6 to TRBJ2-2; 9 bases fit TRBD1. J was trimmed by 6 bases and V by 5 bases; bases with no gene match: 7. The germline gives CDR1 SGHVS, CDR2 FNYEAQ. CDR3 length: 15 amino acids. The chain's CDR3 is CASSTDRGRAGELFF. The DNA of the CDR3 is TGTGCCAGCAGCACAGACAGGGGGAGAGCCGGGGAGCTGTTTTTT.

A remark on this clonotype: A read error may be the cause here, since a much bigger clone is one base away. The rearrangement links TRBV6-2 or TRBV6-3 to TRBJ2-7, with a possible D match to TRBD1 (6 bases). The CDR3 has 15 amino acids. Germline CDR1 is MNHEY and CDR2 is SVGEGT. This CDR3 is CAGSQGTNMRYEQYF. In nucleotides, the CDR3 is TGTGCCGGCAGCCAGGGGACAAATATGCGGTACGAGCAGTACTTC.

This clonotype was recorded at least ten times. V gene TRBV4-3 combines with J gene TRBJ2-1; perhaps TRBD2 as D (6 bases). This CDR3 has 15 amino acids. The V and J ends lost 4 bases and 6 bases respectively, with 16 bases between them. Germline CDR1 reads LGHNA; CDR2 reads YSLEER. The CDR3 spells CASSPLLVGGNEQFF. CDR3 in DNA: TGCGCCAGCAGCCCCCTCTTGGTCGGGGGCAATGAGCAGTTCTTC.

J is TRBJ2-2 and V is TRBV29-1; unclear D gene. V shed 4 bases and J shed 1 base, with 7 bases lying between them. The CDR3 totals 13 residues. Looked up from germline, CDR1 is SQVTM and CDR2 is ANQGSEA. The CDR3, as DNA: TGCAGCGTTGTAGGATGGAACACCGGGGAGCTGTTTTTT. Translated: CSVVGWNTGELFF.

This clonotype was found many times. The chain uses TRBV6-5 and TRBJ2-4; D might be TRBD2 (5 bases). The CDR3 is 15 residues long. Trimming cost V 10 bases and J 3 bases, with 19 bases left between them. Germline V CDR1 and CDR2: MNHEY, SVGAGI. This CDR3 is CATRRSGRDKNIQYF. The CDR3 coding sequence is TGTGCCACCCGACGATCCGGACGGGACAAAAACATTCAGTACTTC.

The table lists this clonotype with many counts. The rearrangement links TRBV3-1 to TRBJ2-1; possibly TRBD2 for D (5 bases). The CDR3 has 13 amino acids. Trimming took off 5 bases at V and 16 bases at J, with 21 bases between the two ends. Germline V lookup: CDR1 LGHDT, CDR2 YNNKEL (reference sequence). CDR3 amino acids: CASSYRTEGLQFF. In nucleotides, the CDR3 is TGTGCCAGCAGCTACCGAACTGAGGGTCTTCAATTCTTC.

A few counts support this clonotype. The rearrangement uses TRBV7-6 and TRBJ1-4, with D unresolved. The germline V gene encodes CDR1 SGHVS and CDR2 FNYEAQ. The CDR3 is 13 amino acids. Trimming stripped 1 base from V and 1 base from J, with 1 base between. CDR3 coding DNA: TGTGCCAGCAGCTTAGTAACTAATGAAAAACTGTTTTTT. This encodes CASSLVTNEKLFF.

The chain uses TRBV28 and TRBJ1-6, with D possibly being TRBD1 (6 bases). This CDR3 contains 13 residues. Between the trimmed V and J ends, which lost 2 bases and 10 bases, there was a span of 9 bases. From germline, CDR1 is MDHEN and CDR2 SYDVKM. CDR3 coding DNA: TGTGCCAGCAGTTTACAGAGGGGGTCACCCCTCCACTTT. Translating gives CASSLQRGSPLHF.

This clonotype was seen ten or more times. The V and J genes are TRBV5-1 and TRBJ1-2; 7 bases align to TRBD1. V was clipped by 3 bases and J by 6 bases; unmatched bases: 11. The CDR3 covers 15 residues. Germline loops: CDR1 SGHRS, CDR2 YFSETQ. This CDR3 reads CASSWHVGDSNGYTF. The CDR3 nucleotides read TGCGCCAGCAGCTGGCACGTCGGGGACAGTAATGGCTACACCTTC.

Only a few counts were recorded for this clonotype. The chain employs TRBV20-1 and TRBJ2-5; the match to TRBD2 covers 16 bases. There are 17 residues in the CDR3. In germline, CDR1 is DFQATT, CDR2 SNEGSKA (reference sequence). The V gene end was trimmed by 4 bases and the J gene end by 2 bases; junction bases not matched to a gene: 7. CDR3 residues: CSAIGTSGGDGQETQYF. The CDR3 DNA follows: TGCAGTGCTATCGGGACTAGCGGGGGGGATGGGCAAGAGACCCAGTACTTC.

V is TRBV9 and J is TRBJ2-3; 12 positions agree with TRBD2. Germline CDR1 is SGDLS and CDR2 is YYNGEE. The ends lost 6 bases at V and 3 bases at J; junction bases unmatched: 5. The CDR3 is 15 amino acids. CDR3 bases: TGTGCCAGCACACGACTAGCGGGAGAAACAGATACGCAGTATTTT. Translation: CASTRLAGETDTQYF.

This clonotype was seen repeatedly, ten times or more. V gene TRBV6-2 or TRBV6-3 combines with J gene TRBJ2-1, with 9 bases matching TRBD1. The junction had 13 bases not matched to a gene; V was cut back by 5 bases and J by 8 bases. Germline V CDR1 and CDR2: MNHEY, SVGEGT. The CDR3 totals 16 residues. CDR3 protein: CASSETIGTGRDEQFF. Written as DNA, the CDR3 is TGTGCCAGCAGTGAAACAATCGGGACAGGGAGGGATGAGCAGTTCTTC.

This clonotype was seen more than once but under ten times. This chain uses TRBV3-1 with TRBJ2-5, with D unclear. V gave up 1 base and J gave up 0 bases, with 3 bases separating them. The CDR3 totals 13 residues. Per germline, CDR1 LGHDT and CDR2 YNNKEL (reference sequence). CDR3 sequence reads: CASSQANQETQYF. CDR3 in DNA: TGTGCCAGCAGCCAAGCAAACCAAGAGACCCAGTACTTC.

A few counts support this clonotype. The gene calls are TRBV29-1 and TRBJ2-7, with TRBD2 matching 11 bases. The CDR3 runs 13 residues. V lost 5 bases, J lost 4 bases, and 4 bases stayed unmatched. Germline values: CDR1 SQVTM, CDR2 ANQGSEA. CDR3 bases: TGCAGCGTTACTAGCGGGAGTGTTTACGAGCAGTACTTC. Translation: CSVTSGSVYEQYF.

This clonotype was seen a few times. The V call is TRBV6-5, the J call TRBJ2-1, with D perhaps matching TRBD1 or TRBD2 (7 bases each). The ends were cut back, 0 bases at V and 8 bases at J, with 14 bases in the middle. This CDR3 has 15 residues. Germline V gene sequence: CDR1 MNHEY, CDR2 SVGAGI. CDR3 in DNA: TGTGCCAGCAGTTACTCGCCAGGGGGGGGAGATGAGCAGTTCTTC. This encodes CASSYSPGGGDEQFF.

The rearrangement uses TRBV7-8 and TRBJ1-2; D not resolved. Trimming removed 5 bases at V and 0 bases at J, with 16 bases between. This CDR3 comprises 16 residues. The V gene's germline CDR1 is SGHVS and CDR2 FQNEAQ. CDR3 protein: CASSTIPPAANYGYTF. CDR3 DNA sequence: TGTGCCAGCAGCACCATCCCCCCTGCGGCTAACTATGGCTACACCTTC.